These 8 T cell receptor beta chains came from one sample sequenced in a study of blood T cell repertoires in COVID-19. TCRdb's copy holds only in-frame clones and misses some; the assay was immunoSEQ multiplex PCR. The sample shows hundreds of thousands of clones, 83% of them seen only once. Sequenced material: peripheral blood. Receptors were obtained from a woman between 50 and 59 years old with acute or convalescent COVID-19.

This chain joins TRBV19 and TRBJ1-1, with 7 bases that match TRBD1. CDR1 and CDR2 from the germline V gene are LNHDA and SQIVND (reference sequence). Trimming at V came to 7 bases and at J to 1 base, leaving 3 bases not matched to a gene. This CDR3 contains 13 residues. CDR3 residues: CASKWTGNTEAFF. The DNA of the CDR3 is TGTGCCAGTAAATGGACAGGGAACACTGAAGCTTTCTTT.

The CDR3 is CASSSPSGYNEQFF. As DNA, the CDR3 is TGTGCCAGCAGCTCCCCTAGCGGCTACAATGAGCAGTTCTTC. V and J are TRBV5-5 and TRBJ2-1, with 7 bases that match TRBD2. The CDR3 loop spans 14 amino acids. Looked up from germline, CDR1 is SGHKS and CDR2 is YYEKEE (reference sequence). The J segment lost 3 bases and the V segment lost 3 bases, leaving 3 bases of the junction unmatched.

The chain couples TRBV30 to TRBJ2-1; D may be TRBD2 (5 bases). CDR3 length: 13 residues. V was pared by 0 bases and J by 5 bases, with 8 bases between. Germline V CDR1 and CDR2: GTSNPN, SVGIG (reference sequence). The CDR3 DNA reads TGTGCCTGGAGTGTAGGAGGAGACAATGAGCAGTTCTTC. This codes for CAWSVGGDNEQFF.

This rearrangement joins TRBV24-1 to TRBJ1-2, with a possible D match to TRBD1 (5 bases). This CDR3 spans 13 amino acids. V shed 6 bases and J shed 9 bases, with 16 bases lying between them. Germline lookup yields CDR1 KGHDR and CDR2 SFDVKD. The CDR3: CATSPGGDRRYTF. The CDR3 DNA follows: TGTGCCACCAGTCCGGGGGGGGATAGGCGCTACACCTTC.

The chain links TRBV30 to TRBJ1-1; 8 bases map to TRBD1. The CDR3 length is 16 residues. The junction had 10 bases not matched to a gene; V was cut back by 2 bases and J by 2 bases. From germline, CDR1 is GTSNPN and CDR2 SVGIG (reference sequence). The CDR3 sequence is CAWSKPPGQGNTEAFF. CDR3 DNA: TGTGCCTGGAGTAAGCCCCCAGGACAGGGCAACACTGAAGCTTTCTTT.

The genes are TRBV5-4 and TRBJ2-3; D gene uncertain. CDR1 and CDR2 (germline): SGHNT, YYREEE (reference sequence). The V end was cut by 1 base, the J end by 0 bases, with 9 bases between. The CDR3 is 15 residues long. This CDR3 is CASSLSGLSTDTQYF. The CDR3 region has the DNA TGTGCCAGCAGCTTGTCTGGGCTCAGCACAGATACGCAGTATTTT.

Points on this clone: This sample also contains other DNA sequences that code for the same CDR3. J is TRBJ1-1 and V is TRBV12-3 or TRBV12-4; D call uncertain. CDR3 size: 11 residues. V lost 4 bases, J lost 4 bases, and 4 bases lay in between. The CDR3: CASSSGTEAFF. The CDR3 nucleotides are TGTGCCAGCAGTTCCGGCACTGAAGCTTTCTTT.

The chain joins TRBV6-5 to TRBJ2-7; 7 nucleotides agree with TRBD2. Germline V gene sequence: CDR1 MNHEY, CDR2 SVGAGI. CDR3 size: 16 residues. V was clipped by 0 bases and J by 2 bases; unmatched bases: 7. CDR3 bases: TGTGCCAGCAGTTACTCTCGTCTAGCGGCCGCCTACGAGCAGTACTTC. Its protein product is CASSYSRLAAAYEQYF.